This TCR beta chain is drawn from a study of CD8+ T cells in alopecia areata. Whole-study findings and limits: Researchers report lesional scalp, most notably alopecia totalis/universalis, outstripped normal scalp in clonality. Scalp specimens additionally yield sequences from normal skin's resident alphabeta T cells.

Turning to this clone: What it binds is not known.

PBMCs, the starting material, were the source of sorted CD4+ and CD8+ T cells. Extracted from the samples, RNA was reverse transcribed into cDNA to serve as the sequencing template. TCRdb's copy holds only in-frame clones and misses some; the assay was immunoSEQ multiplex PCR. Of approximately 150,000 clones listed, 55% to 65% are singletons. The CDR3 length is 17 residues. Trimming removed 3 bases from V and 0 bases from J, with 12 bases in between. The germline gives CDR1 LNHNV, CDR2 YYDKDF (reference sequence). The genes are TRBV15 and TRBJ2-6, with TRBD1 as a possible D gene (6 bases). The sample consisted of CD4+ T cells sorted from blood. This sequence originates from a human donor in good health. The CDR3 DNA sequence: TGTGCCACCAGCAGCGGGACACTCTACTCTGGGGCCAACGTCCTGACTTTC. As protein: CATSSGTLYSGANVLTF.